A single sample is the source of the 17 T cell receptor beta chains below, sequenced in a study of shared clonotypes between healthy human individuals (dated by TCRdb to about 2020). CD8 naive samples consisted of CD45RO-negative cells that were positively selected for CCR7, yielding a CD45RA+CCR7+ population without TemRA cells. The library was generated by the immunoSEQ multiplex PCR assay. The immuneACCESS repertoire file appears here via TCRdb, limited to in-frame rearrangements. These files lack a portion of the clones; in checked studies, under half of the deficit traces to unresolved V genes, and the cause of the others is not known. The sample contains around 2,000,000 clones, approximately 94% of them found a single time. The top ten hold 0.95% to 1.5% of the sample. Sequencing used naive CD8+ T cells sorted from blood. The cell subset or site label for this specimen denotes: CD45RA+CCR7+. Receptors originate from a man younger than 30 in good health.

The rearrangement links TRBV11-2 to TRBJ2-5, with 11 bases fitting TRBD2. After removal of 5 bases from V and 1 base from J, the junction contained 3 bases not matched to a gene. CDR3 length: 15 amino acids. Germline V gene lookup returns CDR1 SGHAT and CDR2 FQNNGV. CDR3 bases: TGTGCCAGCAGCCCCGGACTAGCGGGCCAAGAGACCCAGTACTTC. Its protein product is CASSPGLAGQETQYF.

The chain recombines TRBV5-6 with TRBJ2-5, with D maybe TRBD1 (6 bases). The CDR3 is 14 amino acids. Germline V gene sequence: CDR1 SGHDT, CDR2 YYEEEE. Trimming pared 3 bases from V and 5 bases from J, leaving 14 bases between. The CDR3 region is CASSSTGYRETQYF. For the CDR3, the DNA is TGTGCCAGCAGCTCTACAGGGTATAGGGAGACCCAGTACTTC. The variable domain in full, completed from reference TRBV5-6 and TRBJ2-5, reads DAGVTQSPTHLIKTRGQQVTLRCSPKSGHDTVSWYQQALGQGPQFIFQYYEEEERQRGNFPDRFSGHQFPNYSSELNVNALLLGDSALYLCASSSTGYRETQYFGPGTRLLVL.

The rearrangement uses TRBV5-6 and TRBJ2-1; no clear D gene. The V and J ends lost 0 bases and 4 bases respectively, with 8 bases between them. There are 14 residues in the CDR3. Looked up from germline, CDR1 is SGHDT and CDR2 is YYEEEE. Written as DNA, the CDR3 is TGTGCCAGCAGCTTGGGACACTTATACAATGAGCAGTTCTTC. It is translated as CASSLGHLYNEQFF.

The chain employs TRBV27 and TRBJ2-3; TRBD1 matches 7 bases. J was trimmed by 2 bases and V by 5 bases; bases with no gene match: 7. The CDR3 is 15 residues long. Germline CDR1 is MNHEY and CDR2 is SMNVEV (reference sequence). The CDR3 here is CASSLRGSHTDTQYF. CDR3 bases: TGTGCCAGCAGTCTCAGGGGGAGCCACACAGATACGCAGTATTTT.

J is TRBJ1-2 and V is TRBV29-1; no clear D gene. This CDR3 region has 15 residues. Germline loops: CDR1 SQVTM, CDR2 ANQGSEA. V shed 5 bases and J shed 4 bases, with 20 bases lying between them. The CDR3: CSVSLLDRGSYGYTF. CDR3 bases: TGCAGCGTTTCCCTCCTGGACCGGGGATCCTATGGCTACACCTTC.

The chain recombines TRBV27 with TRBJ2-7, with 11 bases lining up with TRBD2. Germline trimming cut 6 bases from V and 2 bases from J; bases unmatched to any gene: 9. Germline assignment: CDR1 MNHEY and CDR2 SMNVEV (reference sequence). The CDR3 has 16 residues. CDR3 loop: CASRSIGTSGTYEQYF. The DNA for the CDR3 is TGTGCCAGCAGATCGATCGGGACTAGCGGCACCTACGAGCAGTACTTC.

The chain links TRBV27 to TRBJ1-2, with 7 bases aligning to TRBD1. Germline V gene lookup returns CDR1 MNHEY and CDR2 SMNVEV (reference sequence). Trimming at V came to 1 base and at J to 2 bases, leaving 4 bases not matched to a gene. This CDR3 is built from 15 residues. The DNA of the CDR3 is TGTGCCAGCAGTTTATGGGCGACAGGGAACTATGGCTACACCTTC. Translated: CASSLWATGNYGYTF.

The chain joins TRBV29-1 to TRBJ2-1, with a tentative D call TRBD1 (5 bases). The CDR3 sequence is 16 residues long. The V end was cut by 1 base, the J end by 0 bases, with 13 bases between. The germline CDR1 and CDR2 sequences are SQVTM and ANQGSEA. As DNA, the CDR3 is TGCAGCGTTGAAGGGTCAGCCGACAGCTCCTACAATGAGCAGTTCTTC. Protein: CSVEGSADSSYNEQFF.

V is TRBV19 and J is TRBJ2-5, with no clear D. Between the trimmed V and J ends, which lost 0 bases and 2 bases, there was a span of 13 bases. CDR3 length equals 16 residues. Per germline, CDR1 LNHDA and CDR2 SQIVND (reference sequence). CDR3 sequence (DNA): TGTGCCAGTAGTATAGATCCCTCGTATGTTCAAGAGACCCAGTACTTC. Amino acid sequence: CASSIDPSYVQETQYF.

The CDR3 region is CSVEDLLGVGNTEAFF. The CDR3 DNA sequence: TGCAGCGTTGAAGATCTATTAGGGGTTGGGAACACTGAAGCTTTCTTT. This chain uses TRBV29-1 with TRBJ1-1; a weak D match, TRBD1 (5 bases). The CDR3 consists of 16 residues. The germline CDR1 and CDR2 sequences are SQVTM and ANQGSEA. The germline V and J ends were trimmed by 0 bases and 1 base, with 15 bases remaining between them. The entire variable domain, with the rest obtained from reference TRBV29-1 and TRBJ1-1, is as follows: SAVISQKPSRDICQRGTSLTIQCQVDSQVTMMFWYRQQPGQSLTLIATANQGSEATYESGFVIDKFPISRPNLTFSTLTVSNMSPEDSSIYLCSVEDLLGVGNTEAFFGQGTRLTVV.

CDR3 DNA: TGCGCCAGCAGCCAAGATCTACTAGCGATAGGTGAGCAGTTCTTC. Encoded protein: CASSQDLLAIGEQFF. This chain joins TRBV4-1 and TRBJ2-1; 7 bases fit TRBD2. Trimming removed 0 bases from V and 9 bases from J; junction bases left unmatched: 8. Germline CDR1 is MGHRA and CDR2 is YSYEKL. The CDR3 extends over 15 amino acids.

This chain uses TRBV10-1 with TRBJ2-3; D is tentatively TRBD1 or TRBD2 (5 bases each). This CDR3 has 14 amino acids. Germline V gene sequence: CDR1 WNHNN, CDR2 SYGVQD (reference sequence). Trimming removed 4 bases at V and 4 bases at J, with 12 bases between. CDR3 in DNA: TGCGCCAGCAGTGCTGGCCGAGGGGCAGATACGCAGTATTTT. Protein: CASSAGRGADTQYF.

CDR3 nucleotides: TGCAGCGTTGAAGATCTACCAGGGAGGGTCGGCGCTTTCTTT. Translation gives CSVEDLPGRVGAFF. The genes are TRBV29-1 and TRBJ1-1; weak D call: TRBD1 (5 bases). With 0 bases removed from V and 11 bases from J, the gap between germline ends came to 19 bases. Germline loops: CDR1 SQVTM, CDR2 ANQGSEA. This CDR3 comprises 14 residues.

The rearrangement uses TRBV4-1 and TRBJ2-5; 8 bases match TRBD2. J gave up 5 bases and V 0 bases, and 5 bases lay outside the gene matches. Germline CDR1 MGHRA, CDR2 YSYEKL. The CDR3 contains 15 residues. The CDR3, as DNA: TGCGCCAGCAGCCAAGAATATACGGGGGGGGAGACCCAGTACTTC. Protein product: CASSQEYTGGETQYF.

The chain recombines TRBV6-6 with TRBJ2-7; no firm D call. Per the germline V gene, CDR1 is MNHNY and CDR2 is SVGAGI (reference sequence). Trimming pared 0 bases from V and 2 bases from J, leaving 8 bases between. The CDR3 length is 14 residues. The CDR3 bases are TGTGCCAGCAGTTACTCGGTCTCTACCTACGAGCAGTACTTC. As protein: CASSYSVSTYEQYF.

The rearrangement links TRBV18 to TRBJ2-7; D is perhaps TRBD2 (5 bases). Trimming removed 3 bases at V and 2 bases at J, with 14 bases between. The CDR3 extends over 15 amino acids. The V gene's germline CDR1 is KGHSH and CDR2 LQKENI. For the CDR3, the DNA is TGTGCCAGCTCACCCCCCGGCGGGCTTCCCTACGAGCAGTACTTC. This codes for CASSPPGGLPYEQYF.

The chain's CDR3 is CASRASGSEAFF. The CDR3 coding sequence is TGTGCCAGCAGGGCCTCAGGATCCGAAGCTTTCTTT. The chain recombines TRBV2 with TRBJ1-1; D is undetermined. The CDR3 runs to 12 residues. CDR1 and CDR2 (germline): SNHLY, FYNNEI. Trimming left V 6 bases short and J 8 bases short, with 13 bases between.